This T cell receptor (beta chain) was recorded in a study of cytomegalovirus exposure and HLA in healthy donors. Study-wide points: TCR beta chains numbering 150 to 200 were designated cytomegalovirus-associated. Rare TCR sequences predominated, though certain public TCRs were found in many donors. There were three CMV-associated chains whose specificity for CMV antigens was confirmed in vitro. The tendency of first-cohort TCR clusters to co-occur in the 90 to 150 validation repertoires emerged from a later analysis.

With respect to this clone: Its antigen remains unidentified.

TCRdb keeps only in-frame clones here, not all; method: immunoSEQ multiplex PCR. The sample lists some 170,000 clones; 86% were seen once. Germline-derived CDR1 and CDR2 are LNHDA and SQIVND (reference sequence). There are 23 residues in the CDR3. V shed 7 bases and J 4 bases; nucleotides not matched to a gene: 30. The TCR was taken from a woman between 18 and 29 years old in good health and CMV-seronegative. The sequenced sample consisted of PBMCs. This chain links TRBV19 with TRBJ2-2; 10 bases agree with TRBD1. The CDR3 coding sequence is TGTGCCAGTAAACCTTCCCGGGGACAGGGGTTCGGCACTGCTTACCCCACCACCGGGGAGCTGTTTTTT. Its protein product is CASKPSRGQGFGTAYPTTGELFF.